Included here is one T cell receptor beta chain sequence, with context. Its cognate antigen is unknown. These data are taken from a study of T cell responses to AZD1222 COVID-19 vaccine. Germline V gene sequence: CDR1 LNHDA, CDR2 SQIVND (reference sequence). CDR3 size: 15 residues. V shed 3 bases and J shed 1 base, with 11 bases lying between them. Only in-frame clones appear in the TCRdb table, and some are missing; sequencing was by immunoSEQ multiplex PCR. In the table there are 200,000 or so clones, approximately 91% of which are singletons. Study-level findings and limits: The donor group comprised mostly white British people and more females; the analysis possibly underestimated clonal diversity. At study baseline, merely roughly 6 AZD1222 recipients were seropositive.

The clonotype was recovered from an adult in good health. The chain couples TRBV19 to TRBJ2-3; no clear D. The sequences come from peripheral blood, collected on day 0 of AZD1222 vaccination. CDR3 sequence: CASSMTKAGTDTQYF. In DNA, the CDR3 is TGTGCCAGTAGTATGACCAAGGCAGGCACAGATACGCAGTATTTT. Full variable domain (missing parts from reference TRBV19 and TRBJ2-3): DGGITQSPKYLFRKEGQNVTLSCEQNLNHDAMYWYRQDPGQGLRLIYYSQIVNDFQKGDIAEGYSVSREKKESFPLTVTSAQKNPTAFYLCASSMTKAGTDTQYFGPGTRLTVL.